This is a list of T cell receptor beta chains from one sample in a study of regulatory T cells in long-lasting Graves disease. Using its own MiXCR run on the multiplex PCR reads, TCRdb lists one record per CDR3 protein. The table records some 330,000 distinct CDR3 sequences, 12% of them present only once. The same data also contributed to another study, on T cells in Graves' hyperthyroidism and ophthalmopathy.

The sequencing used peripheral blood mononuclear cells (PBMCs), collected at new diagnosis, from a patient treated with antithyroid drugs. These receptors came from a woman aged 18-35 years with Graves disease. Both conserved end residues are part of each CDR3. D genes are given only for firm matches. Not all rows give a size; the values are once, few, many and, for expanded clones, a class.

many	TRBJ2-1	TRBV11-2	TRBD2	CASRIPFQLAGIYNEQFF	TGTGCCAGCAGGATACCATTCCAACTAGCGGGGATCTACAATGAGCAGTTCTTC
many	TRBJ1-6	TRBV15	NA	CATSGRWDTNSSPLHF	TGTGCCACCAGCGGAAGATGGGACACCAATTCTTCACCCCTCCACTTT
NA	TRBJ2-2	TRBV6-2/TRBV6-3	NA	CASSYSSRAVRDTGELFF	TGTGCCAGCAGTTACTCGAGCAGGGCTGTCCGGGACACCGGGGAGCTGTTTTTT
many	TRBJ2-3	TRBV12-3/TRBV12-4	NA	CASSWSVSTDTQYF	TGTGCCAGCAGTTGGTCAGTTTCCACAGATACGCAGTATTTT
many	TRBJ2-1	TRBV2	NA	CASKGDPGYNEQFF	TGTGCCAGCAAGGGGGACCCGGGCTACAATGAGCAGTTCTTC
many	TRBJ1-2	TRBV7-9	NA	CASSSSGTPYGYTF	TGTGCCAGCAGCTCATCCGGGACACCGTATGGCTACACCTTC
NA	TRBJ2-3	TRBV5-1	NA	CASSFLPRNEDTQYF	TGCGCCAGCAGCTTCTTACCCAGAAATGAGGATACGCAGTATTTT
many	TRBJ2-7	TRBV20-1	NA	CSARTGDYEQYF	TGCAGTGCTAGAACGGGGGACTACGAGCAGTACTTC
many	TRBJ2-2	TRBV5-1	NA	CASSLARYTGELFF	TGCGCCAGCAGCTTGGCCAGGTACACCGGGGAGCTGTTTTTT
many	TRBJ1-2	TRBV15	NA	CATSIMGLSTLGYGYTF	TGTGCCACCAGCATCATGGGGCTCTCAACTCTTGGCTATGGCTACACCTTC